The 14 T cell receptor beta chains presented below share a single source sample, sequenced in a study of siplizumab effects on memory and regulatory T cells. Sequenced by immunoSEQ multiplex PCR; TCRdb stores in-frame clones only, minus some. The profile covers 87,000 or so clones, with about 87% appearing a single time and 15% taken by the ten largest. The material sequenced was CD4+ T cells sorted from blood. The receptor source for this set is a human donor in good health.

The count of this clone is one. The chain combines TRBV15 with TRBJ1-2; the D gene is possibly TRBD1 (6 bases). The V gene's germline CDR1 is LNHNV and CDR2 YYDKDF (reference sequence). The V end lost 3 bases, the J end lost 0 bases, and 11 bases lay between the germline ends. The CDR3 is made up of 15 amino acids. This chain's CDR3 is CATSRTRTANYGYTF. Here the CDR3 DNA reads TGTGCCACCAGCAGGACTCGGACAGCTAACTATGGCTACACCTTC.

The chain links TRBV7-9 to TRBJ1-5; D possibly corresponds to TRBD1 (5 bases). The germline gives CDR1 SEHNR, CDR2 FQNEAQ (reference sequence). V was trimmed by 5 bases and J by 4 bases, leaving 9 bases between them. The CDR3 consists of 13 residues. In nucleotides, the CDR3 is TGTGCCAGCAGCGCGGGACCAAATCAGCCCCAGCATTTT. Protein sequence: CASSAGPNQPQHF.

This sequence joins TRBV19 and TRBJ1-4; maybe TRBD1 (6 bases). V lost 2 bases, J lost 4 bases, and 8 bases lay in between. Per the germline V gene, CDR1 is LNHDA and CDR2 is SQIVND (reference sequence). This CDR3 has 14 amino acids. DNA of the CDR3: TGTGCCAGTAGTATAATAGGGGGTAATGAAAAACTGTTTTTT. This gives the protein CASSIIGGNEKLFF.

J is TRBJ2-1 and V is TRBV30, with 9 bases matching TRBD1. Germline V CDR1 and CDR2: GTSNPN, SVGIG (reference sequence). Trimming cost V 5 bases and J 6 bases; bases outside gene matches: 5. The CDR3 is 13 amino acids. CDR3 nucleotide sequence: TGTGCCTGGTCCGGGACAGGGATCAATGAGCAGTTCTTC. This gives the protein CAWSGTGINEQFF.

This sequence joins TRBV28 and TRBJ2-1; D may be TRBD1 or TRBD2 (5 bases each). The V end lost 2 bases, the J end lost 5 bases, and 13 bases lay between the germline ends. The CDR3 has 15 amino acids. CDR1 is MDHEN, CDR2 SYDVKM, per germline. CDR3 protein: CASSLRGAVNNEQFF. The CDR3 bases are TGTGCCAGCAGTTTAAGAGGGGCTGTGAACAATGAGCAGTTCTTC.

The genes are TRBV4-1 and TRBJ1-5; D might be TRBD1 (6 bases). The V and J ends lost 0 bases and 4 bases respectively, with 19 bases between them. The CDR3 totals 18 residues. Germline CDR1 and CDR2: MGHRA and YSYEKL. The CDR3 reads CASSQDPTSGTQNQPQHF. The CDR3 DNA follows: TGCGCCAGCAGCCAAGATCCTACTTCCGGGACACAGAATCAGCCCCAGCATTTT.

The chain combines TRBV5-8 with TRBJ2-5; either TRBD1 or TRBD2 may fit D (5 bases each). Germline CDR1 is SGHTS and CDR2 is YDEGEE. This CDR3 spans 13 amino acids. V lost 2 bases, J lost 6 bases, and 11 bases lay in between. CDR3 amino acids: CASSFGQGQTQYF. CDR3 DNA sequence: TGTGCCAGCAGCTTCGGTCAGGGACAGACCCAGTACTTC.

This chain connects TRBV28 to TRBJ1-1; perhaps TRBD1 as D (5 bases). The CDR3 spans 15 residues. Per germline, CDR1 MDHEN and CDR2 SYDVKM. The V end was cut by 1 base, the J end by 1 base, with 10 bases between. The CDR3 DNA follows: TGTGCCAGCAGTTTATTGGGGGAAGGGAACACTGAAGCTTTCTTT. Translated: CASSLLGEGNTEAFF. The full variable domain, its missing parts supplied by reference TRBV28 and TRBJ1-1, is DVKVTQSSRYLVKRTGEKVFLECVQDMDHENMFWYRQDPGLGLRLIYFSYDVKMKEKGDIPEGYSVSREKKERFSLILESASTNQTSMYLCASSLLGEGNTEAFFGQGTRLTVV.

The V gene is TRBV28, the J gene TRBJ1-1; D is unresolved. Trimming left V 6 bases short and J 1 base short, with 9 bases between. CDR1 and CDR2 from the germline V gene are MDHEN and SYDVKM. The CDR3 loop spans 13 amino acids. The CDR3 DNA reads TGTGCCAGCAGCAGGACGGGGAACACTGAAGCTTTCTTT. It encodes CASSRTGNTEAFF.

The chain employs TRBV7-9 and TRBJ1-3; D is perhaps TRBD1 (5 bases). V lost 5 bases and J lost 2, with 16 bases in between. The CDR3 is 16 residues long. The germline gives CDR1 SEHNR, CDR2 FQNEAQ (reference sequence). The DNA of the CDR3 is TGTGCCAGCAGCCCCCGGGGCTGGGAGGCTGGAAACACCATATATTTT. This translates into CASSPRGWEAGNTIYF.

This chain connects TRBV6-5 to TRBJ2-7, with D possibly TRBD2 on 6 matching bases. The length of the CDR3 is 15 residues. CDR1 MNHEY and CDR2 SVGAGI come from the germline V gene. V lost 6 bases, J lost 3 bases, and 18 bases lay in between. The CDR3 coding sequence is TGTGCCAGCAGCCGAGTGAGGGTCGGGAGCTACGAGCAGTACTTC. It encodes CASSRVRVGSYEQYF.

The chain links TRBV6-6 to TRBJ2-7, with a tentative D call TRBD2 (6 bases). CDR1 and CDR2 (germline): MNHNY, SVGAGI (reference sequence). Trimming shortened V by 2 bases and J by 5 bases, and 10 bases separated the two germline ends. This CDR3 has 13 amino acids. This CDR3 reads CASSYQGGDEQYF. The CDR3 DNA follows: TGTGCCAGCAGTTACCAGGGAGGCGACGAGCAGTACTTC.

The gene calls are TRBV18 and TRBJ2-2, with 7 nucleotides matching TRBD1. The ends lost 1 base at V and 5 bases at J; junction bases unmatched: 4. The CDR3 is 15 residues long. CDR1 and CDR2 (germline): KGHSH, LQKENI. The CDR3 sequence: CASSPLGQRTGELFF. The CDR3 nucleotides are TGTGCCAGCTCACCACTGGGACAGAGGACCGGGGAGCTGTTTTTT.

The table lists this clone with a few counts. The chain has TRBV5-1 and TRBJ2-2; TRBD2 agrees at 8 bases. This CDR3 region has 14 residues. Unmatched junction bases numbered 8, after V lost 6 bases and J lost 7 bases. Germline CDR1 and CDR2: SGHRS and YFSETQ. This CDR3 reads CASIERESGGELFF. CDR3 nucleotides: TGCGCCAGCATTGAGCGGGAGTCGGGCGGGGAGCTGTTTTTT.